A selection of T cell receptor beta chains follows, all from one sample in a study of cytomegalovirus exposure and HLA in healthy donors. TCRdb keeps only in-frame clones here, not all; method: immunoSEQ multiplex PCR. The repertoire has 110,000 to 150,000 clones, approximately 70% of them found once; the top ten carry approximately 1.8%. The sequencing sample was made of PBMCs. The receptor set was obtained from a woman aged 25 to 45 in good health and CMV-seronegative. The CDR3 runs from the conserved cysteine through the conserved F or W. A D gene is named only where the DNA matches it firmly. Clone size is given for some rows only: seen once, a few or many times, or a class if the clone is expanded.

clone size: few
J gene: TRBJ2-7
D gene: NA
V gene: TRBV6-5
CDR3 protein: CASSYQPSASYEQYF
CDR3 DNA: TGTGCCAGCAGTTACCAGCCTAGCGCTTCATACGAGCAGTACTTC

clone size: NA
J gene: TRBJ2-7
D gene: TRBD2
V gene: TRBV10-3
CDR3 protein: CATLSGNYEQYF
CDR3 DNA: TGTGCCACCCTTAGCGGGAACTACGAGCAGTACTTC

clone size: NA
J gene: TRBJ2-3
D gene: TRBD2
V gene: TRBV9
CDR3 protein: CASSRGGPTDTQYF
CDR3 DNA: TGTGCCAGCAGCCGGGGGGGCCCAACAGATACGCAGTATTTT

clone size: NA
J gene: TRBJ1-1
D gene: NA
V gene: TRBV29-1
CDR3 protein: CSVEREEAFF
CDR3 DNA: TGCAGCGTTGAGAGGGAGGAAGCTTTCTTT

clone size: once
J gene: TRBJ2-7
D gene: NA
V gene: TRBV7-9
CDR3 protein: CASSTTYEQYF
CDR3 DNA: TGTGCCAGCAGCACTACCTACGAGCAGTACTTC

clone size: NA
J gene: TRBJ2-4
D gene: NA
V gene: TRBV28
CDR3 protein: CASSFLVAGAKNIQYF
CDR3 DNA: TGTGCCAGCAGTTTTCTTGTCGCGGGAGCCAAAAACATTCAGTACTTC

clone size: few
J gene: TRBJ2-1
D gene: NA
V gene: TRBV4-2
CDR3 protein: CASSQEPTGNYNEQFF
CDR3 DNA: TGTGCCAGCAGCCAAGAACCGACAGGAAACTACAATGAGCAGTTCTTC

clone size: NA
J gene: TRBJ2-3
D gene: NA
V gene: TRBV13
CDR3 protein: CASRRAWSGRDTQYF
CDR3 DNA: TGTGCCAGCAGAAGAGCCTGGAGCGGCAGGGATACGCAGTATTTT

clone size: NA
J gene: TRBJ2-3
D gene: NA
V gene: TRBV27
CDR3 protein: CASSFRGTDTQYF
CDR3 DNA: TGTGCCAGCAGTTTTAGGGGGACAGATACGCAGTATTTT

clone size: NA
J gene: TRBJ1-2
D gene: NA
V gene: TRBV5-4
CDR3 protein: CASTRGSQNYGYTF
CDR3 DNA: TGTGCCAGCACCCGGGGATCGCAGAACTATGGCTACACCTTC

clone size: NA
J gene: TRBJ1-2
D gene: TRBD1
V gene: TRBV7-6
CDR3 protein: CASSRGQGDYGYTF
CDR3 DNA: TGTGCCAGCAGCCGAGGACAGGGGGACTATGGCTACACCTTC

clone size: once
J gene: TRBJ2-7
D gene: TRBD1
V gene: TRBV30
CDR3 protein: CAWSVSDRRLYEQYF
CDR3 DNA: TGTGCCTGGAGTGTTTCGGACAGGCGGCTGTACGAGCAGTACTTC

clone size: few
J gene: TRBJ1-5
D gene: NA
V gene: TRBV6-5
CDR3 protein: CASSPDGNQPQHF
CDR3 DNA: TGTGCCAGCAGTCCCGACGGGAATCAGCCCCAGCATTTT

clone size: NA
J gene: TRBJ2-1
D gene: TRBD2
V gene: TRBV11-2
CDR3 protein: CASSVLAGGLSYNEQFF
CDR3 DNA: TGTGCCAGCAGCGTTCTAGCGGGAGGGCTGTCCTACAATGAGCAGTTCTTC

clone size: NA
J gene: TRBJ1-2
D gene: NA
V gene: TRBV28
CDR3 protein: CATGRTVANYGYTF
CDR3 DNA: TGTGCCACCGGTAGGACAGTCGCAAACTATGGCTACACCTTC

clone size: NA
J gene: TRBJ2-1
D gene: NA
V gene: TRBV7-8
CDR3 protein: CASSLALRQGQHNEQFF
CDR3 DNA: TGTGCCAGCAGCTTAGCCCTTCGGCAGGGGCAACACAATGAGCAGTTCTTC

clone size: NA
J gene: TRBJ2-7
D gene: TRBD1
V gene: TRBV19
CDR3 protein: CASSRNRGHEQYF
CDR3 DNA: TGTGCCAGTAGTAGAAACAGGGGCCACGAGCAGTACTTC

clone size: NA
J gene: TRBJ1-3
D gene: TRBD1
V gene: TRBV15
CDR3 protein: CATSRETGRTGNTIYF
CDR3 DNA: TGTGCCACCAGCAGAGAGACAGGGAGAACTGGAAACACCATATATTTT

clone size: few
J gene: TRBJ1-1
D gene: NA
V gene: TRBV2
CDR3 protein: CASSSDTGLGTEAFF
CDR3 DNA: TGTGCCAGCAGTTCCGATACAGGGTTGGGCACTGAAGCTTTCTTT

clone size: NA
J gene: TRBJ2-5
D gene: TRBD1
V gene: TRBV11-2
CDR3 protein: CASSLGQGAETQYF
CDR3 DNA: TGTGCCAGCAGCTTAGGACAGGGGGCCGAGACCCAGTACTTC

clone size: NA
J gene: TRBJ2-3
D gene: TRBD2
V gene: TRBV7-3
CDR3 protein: CASSPNGGASDTQYF
CDR3 DNA: TGTGCCAGCAGCCCAAACGGGGGGGCTAGCGATACGCAGTATTTT

clone size: NA
J gene: TRBJ2-7
D gene: NA
V gene: TRBV5-4
CDR3 protein: CASSAGTERNEQYF
CDR3 DNA: TGTGCCAGCAGCGCGGGGACAGAACGGAACGAGCAGTACTTC

clone size: NA
J gene: TRBJ1-1
D gene: TRBD1
V gene: TRBV11-2
CDR3 protein: CASSLGDRGEAFF
CDR3 DNA: TGTGCCAGCTCCCTGGGGGACAGGGGGGAAGCTTTCTTT

clone size: NA
J gene: TRBJ1-1
D gene: NA
V gene: TRBV6-1
CDR3 protein: CASSEALQWGGEAFF
CDR3 DNA: TGTGCCAGCAGTGAAGCGTTACAGTGGGGCGGTGAAGCTTTCTTT

clone size: NA
J gene: TRBJ1-2
D gene: TRBD1
V gene: TRBV7-8
CDR3 protein: CASSWGTGGATNYGYTF
CDR3 DNA: TGTGCCAGCAGCTGGGGGACAGGGGGGGCTACTAACTATGGCTACACCTTC

clone size: NA
J gene: TRBJ1-1
D gene: TRBD1
V gene: TRBV5-6
CDR3 protein: CASSSLDREGTEAFF
CDR3 DNA: TGTGCCAGCAGCTCTCTGGACAGGGAGGGCACTGAAGCTTTCTTT

clone size: NA
J gene: TRBJ2-1
D gene: TRBD2
V gene: TRBV4-1
CDR3 protein: CASSDFGLAAYNEQFF
CDR3 DNA: TGCGCCAGCAGCGATTTCGGACTAGCGGCATACAATGAGCAGTTCTTC

clone size: NA
J gene: TRBJ1-3
D gene: NA
V gene: TRBV5-6
CDR3 protein: CASGSSGNTIYF
CDR3 DNA: TGTGCCAGCGGGAGCTCTGGAAACACCATATATTTT

clone size: NA
J gene: TRBJ1-4
D gene: TRBD1
V gene: TRBV6-5
CDR3 protein: CASSYSDRPTNEKLFF
CDR3 DNA: TGTGCCAGCAGTTACTCGGACAGGCCAACTAATGAAAAACTGTTTTTT

clone size: NA
J gene: TRBJ2-1
D gene: TRBD2
V gene: TRBV13
CDR3 protein: CASSLGLAVYNEQFF
CDR3 DNA: TGTGCCAGCAGCCTCGGACTAGCAGTCTACAATGAGCAGTTCTTC

clone size: NA
J gene: TRBJ1-2
D gene: NA
V gene: TRBV19
CDR3 protein: CASSPRDLDGYTF
CDR3 DNA: TGTGCCAGTAGTCCCCGGGACTTGGATGGCTACACCTTC

clone size: NA
J gene: TRBJ1-5
D gene: NA
V gene: TRBV10-3
CDR3 protein: CAIRRDINQPQHF
CDR3 DNA: TGTGCCATCAGGAGGGACATAAATCAGCCCCAGCATTTT

clone size: NA
J gene: TRBJ2-1
D gene: NA
V gene: TRBV5-1
CDR3 protein: CASSTDSSYNEQFF
CDR3 DNA: TGCGCCAGCTCGACAGATAGCTCCTACAATGAGCAGTTCTTC

clone size: NA
J gene: TRBJ2-2
D gene: NA
V gene: TRBV7-9
CDR3 protein: CSSSFPAGEIFGELFF
CDR3 DNA: TGTTCCAGCAGCTTCCCGGCAGGGGAAATCTTCGGGGAGCTGTTTTTT

clone size: NA
J gene: TRBJ2-1
D gene: TRBD2
V gene: TRBV5-1
CDR3 protein: CASSVGLAANYNEQFF
CDR3 DNA: TGCGCCAGCAGCGTTGGACTAGCGGCCAACTACAATGAGCAGTTCTTC

clone size: NA
J gene: TRBJ2-3
D gene: NA
V gene: TRBV9
CDR3 protein: CASSVQGPDTQYF
CDR3 DNA: TGTGCCAGCAGCGTTCAGGGTCCCGATACGCAGTATTTT

clone size: NA
J gene: TRBJ2-1
D gene: NA
V gene: TRBV4-2
CDR3 protein: CASSQDTGEQFF
CDR3 DNA: TGTGCCAGCAGCCAAGATACCGGTGAGCAGTTCTTC

clone size: few
J gene: TRBJ2-7
D gene: TRBD2
V gene: TRBV4-1
CDR3 protein: CASSLRRVAGKNEQYF
CDR3 DNA: TGCGCCAGCAGCCTCCGCAGGGTAGCGGGAAAGAACGAGCAGTACTTC

clone size: NA
J gene: TRBJ1-1
D gene: TRBD1
V gene: TRBV2
CDR3 protein: CASTTGTQAEAFF
CDR3 DNA: TGTGCCAGCACGACAGGGACTCAGGCTGAAGCTTTCTTT

clone size: NA
J gene: TRBJ2-5
D gene: NA
V gene: TRBV5-1
CDR3 protein: CASSYSPWGEETQYF
CDR3 DNA: TGCGCCAGCAGCTACTCACCGTGGGGGGAAGAGACCCAGTACTTC

clone size: NA
J gene: TRBJ1-1
D gene: NA
V gene: TRBV5-4
CDR3 protein: CASSFSSDSEAFF
CDR3 DNA: TGTGCCAGCAGCTTCTCCTCAGATTCTGAAGCTTTCTTT

clone size: few
J gene: TRBJ1-2
D gene: TRBD1
V gene: TRBV7-2
CDR3 protein: CASSAQQGAYGYTF
CDR3 DNA: TGTGCCAGCAGCGCCCAACAGGGGGCCTATGGCTACACCTTC

clone size: NA
J gene: TRBJ2-3
D gene: NA
V gene: TRBV12-2
CDR3 protein: CASRLGGWSTLYSLDTQYF
CDR3 DNA: TGTGCAAGTCGCTTAGGCGGGTGGTCTACACTTTATTCGTTAGATACGCAGTATTTT

clone size: NA
J gene: TRBJ1-2
D gene: NA
V gene: TRBV5-1
CDR3 protein: CASGEESNYGYTF
CDR3 DNA: TGCGCCAGCGGAGAGGAATCCAACTATGGCTACACCTTC

clone size: NA
J gene: TRBJ1-1
D gene: NA
V gene: TRBV18
CDR3 protein: CASSSGPGGDTEAFF
CDR3 DNA: TGTGCCAGCTCATCTGGGCCGGGGGGGGACACTGAAGCTTTCTTT

clone size: NA
J gene: TRBJ2-7
D gene: TRBD2
V gene: TRBV28
CDR3 protein: CASSSAVPGLAGGYEQYF
CDR3 DNA: TGTGCCAGCAGTTCAGCTGTTCCGGGACTAGCGGGAGGCTACGAGCAGTACTTC

clone size: NA
J gene: TRBJ2-2
D gene: TRBD2
V gene: TRBV7-7
CDR3 protein: CASSLSSGTTGELFF
CDR3 DNA: TGTGCTAGCAGCTTATCTAGCGGGACTACCGGGGAGCTGTTTTTT

clone size: NA
J gene: TRBJ2-7
D gene: TRBD1
V gene: TRBV30
CDR3 protein: CAWERQGYEQYF
CDR3 DNA: TGTGCCTGGGAAAGACAGGGCTACGAGCAGTACTTC

clone size: NA
J gene: TRBJ2-2
D gene: NA
V gene: TRBV7-3
CDR3 protein: CASSSNTGELFF
CDR3 DNA: TGTGCCAGTAGTTCTAACACCGGGGAGCTGTTTTTT

clone size: NA
J gene: TRBJ2-3
D gene: TRBD1
V gene: TRBV19
CDR3 protein: CASTGTGGADTQYF
CDR3 DNA: TGTGCCAGTACTGGGACAGGGGGTGCAGATACGCAGTATTTT

clone size: NA
J gene: TRBJ2-7
D gene: NA
V gene: TRBV7-9
CDR3 protein: CSSSPNTGVGQYF
CDR3 DNA: TGTTCCAGCAGCCCGAACACAGGAGTGGGGCAGTACTTC

clone size: NA
J gene: TRBJ2-3
D gene: NA
V gene: TRBV5-1
CDR3 protein: CASSPKRQSHTDTQYF
CDR3 DNA: TGCGCCAGCAGCCCCAAAAGACAGAGTCACACAGATACGCAGTATTTT

clone size: NA
J gene: TRBJ2-2
D gene: NA
V gene: TRBV5-1
CDR3 protein: CASSPGISNTGELFF
CDR3 DNA: TGCGCCAGCAGCCCCGGGATTTCGAACACCGGGGAGCTGTTTTTT

clone size: NA
J gene: TRBJ1-5
D gene: TRBD1
V gene: TRBV2
CDR3 protein: CASSEMSGGVLSNQPQHF
CDR3 DNA: TGTGCCAGCAGTGAAATGTCAGGGGGTGTGCTAAGCAATCAGCCCCAGCATTTT

clone size: NA
J gene: TRBJ2-3
D gene: NA
V gene: TRBV6-5
CDR3 protein: CASRSSTDTQYF
CDR3 DNA: TGTGCCAGCAGGTCTAGCACAGATACGCAGTATTTT